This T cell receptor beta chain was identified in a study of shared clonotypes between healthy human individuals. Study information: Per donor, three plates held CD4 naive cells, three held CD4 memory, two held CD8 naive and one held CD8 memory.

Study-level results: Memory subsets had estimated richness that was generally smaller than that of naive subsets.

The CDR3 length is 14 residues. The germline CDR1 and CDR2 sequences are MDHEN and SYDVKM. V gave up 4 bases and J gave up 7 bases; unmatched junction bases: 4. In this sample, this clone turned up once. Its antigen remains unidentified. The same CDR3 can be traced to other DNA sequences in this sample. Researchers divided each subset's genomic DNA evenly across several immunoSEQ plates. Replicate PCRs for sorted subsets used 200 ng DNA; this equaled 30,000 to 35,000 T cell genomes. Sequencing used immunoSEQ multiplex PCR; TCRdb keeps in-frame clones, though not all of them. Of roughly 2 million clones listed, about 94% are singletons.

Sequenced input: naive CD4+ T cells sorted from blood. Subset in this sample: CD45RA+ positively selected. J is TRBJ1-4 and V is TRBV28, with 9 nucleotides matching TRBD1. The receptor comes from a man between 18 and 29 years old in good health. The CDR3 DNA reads TGTGCCAGCAGTTCGGGACAGGGTCGTGAAAAACTGTTTTTT. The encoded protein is CASSSGQGREKLFF.